This TCR beta chain stems from a study of Graves' ophthalmopathy and Graves' hyperthyroidism. Trimming at V came to 7 bases and at J to 10 bases, leaving 8 bases not matched to a gene. CDR1 SQVTM and CDR2 ANQGSEA come from the germline V gene. The CDR3 is 12 residues long. RNA transcripts provided the template for amplifying TCR beta CDR3 regions. Second-round multiplex PCR followed a first-round RT-PCR using HTBI primers. TCRdb reprocessed the multiplex PCR reads with MiXCR, giving one entry per CDR3 protein. The table records about 740,000 distinct CDR3 sequences, roughly 41% of them present only once.

The sequenced material came from peripheral blood. The chain is built from TRBV29-1 and TRBJ1-4; 8 nucleotides align to TRBD1. This receptor was taken from an adult man with Graves' ophthalmopathy. This CDR3 is CSAGTGGGKLFF. The DNA of the CDR3 is TGCAGCGCGGGGACAGGTGGCGGAAAACTGTTTTTT.